This entry lists 27 T cell receptor beta chains sequenced from one sample in a study of shared clonotypes between healthy human individuals. TCRdb's table, derived via immunoSEQ multiplex PCR, lists solely in-frame clones and lacks some. Of 550,000 to 850,000 clones listed, 72% were seen once; the top ten hold 1.8%. Sequencing used memory CD4+ T cells sorted from blood. The subset denotes: CD45RA-negative fraction. The receptors derive from a young woman in good health.

The chain combines TRBV11-1 with TRBJ2-7; 11 bases line up with TRBD2. The CDR3 runs to 17 residues. V shed 4 bases, J shed 0 bases, and the junction held 8 bases outside the gene matches. In germline, CDR1 is SGHAT, CDR2 FQDESV (reference sequence). CDR3 bases: TGTGCCAGCAGCTCCCCCTCGACTAGCGGGATCTCCTACGAGCAGTACTTC. As protein: CASSSPSTSGISYEQYF.

The chain has TRBV19 and TRBJ2-6, with a weak D call TRBD1 (6 bases). Trimming left V 6 bases short and J 4 bases short, with 13 bases between. There are 15 residues in the CDR3. Germline V CDR1 and CDR2: LNHDA, SQIVND (reference sequence). In DNA, the CDR3 is TGTGCCAGTAGAACCAGGGGATCCGGGGCCAACGTCCTGACTTTC. It specifies CASRTRGSGANVLTF.

The gene calls are TRBV4-1 and TRBJ1-5; D perhaps matches TRBD1 (5 bases). Germline-derived CDR1 and CDR2 are MGHRA and YSYEKL. Trimming took off 3 bases at V and 3 bases at J, with 15 bases between the two ends. This CDR3 comprises 16 residues. For the CDR3, the DNA is TGCGCCAGCAGCCACGAGTCGTGGGGGGTCAATCAGCCCCAGCATTTT. It encodes CASSHESWGVNQPQHF.

The V and J genes are TRBV7-9 and TRBJ2-3, with a possible D match to TRBD1 (5 bases). The CDR3 length is 17 residues. The V and J ends lost 4 bases and 8 bases respectively, with 25 bases between them. Germline V gives CDR1 SEHNR, CDR2 FQNEAQ (reference sequence). CDR3 region: CASSSHPLGGGAVTQYF. The CDR3 bases are TGTGCCAGCAGCTCACACCCCTTGGGCGGTGGGGCGGTTACGCAGTATTTT.

The chain carries TRBV18 and TRBJ1-4; 7 bases align to TRBD1. Germline CDR1 reads KGHSH; CDR2 reads LQKENI. The V and J ends lost 2 bases and 6 bases, in that order; junction bases with no gene match: 6. The CDR3 length is 15 residues. Here the CDR3 DNA reads TGTGCCAGCTCACCAAGCGAGGGGGCGCATGAAAAACTGTTTTTT. It codes for CASSPSEGAHEKLFF.

V usage is TRBV6-6 and J usage is TRBJ2-7; 7 bases match TRBD2. This CDR3 spans 16 amino acids. The V gene end was trimmed by 0 bases and the J gene end by 4 bases; junction bases not matched to a gene: 9. CDR1 and CDR2 (germline): MNHNY, SVGAGI (reference sequence). CDR3 sequence (DNA): TGTGCCAGCAGTTACTCGACGGGGGGAGGGCCTTACGAGCAGTACTTC. Amino acid sequence: CASSYSTGGGPYEQYF.

Only a few counts were recorded for this clone. The chain is built from TRBV7-6 and TRBJ2-2; TRBD2 matches 11 bases. The CDR3 has 19 amino acids. CDR1 and CDR2 from the germline V gene are SGHVS and FNYEAQ. The ends lost 0 bases at V and 5 bases at J; junction bases unmatched: 11. CDR3 in DNA: TGTGCCAGCAGCTTAGCGCTAAGGAGGGCTAGCGGGAGGACCGGGGAGCTGTTTTTT. Encoded protein: CASSLALRRASGRTGELFF.

V is TRBV28 and J is TRBJ2-7, with 7 positions matching TRBD1. The length of the CDR3 is 14 residues. Germline CDR1 is MDHEN and CDR2 is SYDVKM. With V trimmed by 7 bases and J by 2 bases, 8 bases remained unmatched. CDR3 region: CASTLPGGAYEQYF. DNA for the CDR3: TGTGCCAGCACTCTTCCAGGGGGAGCCTACGAGCAGTACTTC.

The chain has TRBV4-2 and TRBJ2-5; TRBD1 might be the D (6 bases). The J call is doubtful: the DNA matches TRBJ2-7 better. Germline V gives CDR1 LGHNA, CDR2 YNFKEQ. The CDR3 has 14 amino acids. The CDR3 nucleotides read TGTGCCAGCAGCCCAACGACAGGAGACTACGAGCAGTACTTC. Translation: CASSPTTGDYEQYF.

V gene TRBV7-9 combines with J gene TRBJ2-1; D could derive from TRBD1 or TRBD2 (5 bases each). Per the germline V gene, CDR1 is SEHNR and CDR2 is FQNEAQ (reference sequence). V was shortened by 5 bases and J by 2 bases, with 16 bases between the two germline ends. This CDR3 spans 16 amino acids. This CDR3 is CASSPTQGPAYNEQFF. CDR3 nucleotides: TGTGCCAGCAGCCCGACCCAGGGACCCGCCTACAATGAGCAGTTCTTC. Looking up the rest from reference TRBV7-9 and TRBJ2-1 gives the full variable domain: DTGVSQNPRHKITKRGQNVTFRCDPISEHNRLYWYRQTLGQGPEFLTYFQNEAQLEKSRLLSDRFSAERPKGSFSTLEIQRTEQGDSAMYLCASSPTQGPAYNEQFFGPGTRLTVL.

About this clone itself: The sample holds other DNA sequences that translate to the same CDR3. The rearrangement links TRBV6-6 to TRBJ1-4; TRBD1 matches 9 bases. Germline lookup yields CDR1 MNHNY and CDR2 SVGAGI (reference sequence). This CDR3 has 14 amino acids. J gave up 7 bases and V 6 bases, and 6 bases lay outside the gene matches. CDR3 sequence (DNA): TGTGCCAGCAGGGGAACAGGGGGCGGTGAAAAACTGTTTTTT. It translates to CASRGTGGGEKLFF.

The chain is built from TRBV19 and TRBJ2-7; 8 bases are shared with TRBD1. Trimming took 7 bases from V and 3 from J; bases not matched to a gene: 5. From germline, CDR1 is LNHDA and CDR2 SQIVND (reference sequence). The CDR3 is made up of 13 amino acids. CDR3 nucleotides: TGTGCCAGTACTCCGGGACAGGACTACGAGCAGTACTTC. This encodes CASTPGQDYEQYF.

This clone has only a few counts. The chain carries TRBV7-9 and TRBJ2-1, with D unresolved. The germline CDR1 and CDR2 sequences are SEHNR and FQNEAQ (reference sequence). The CDR3 is made up of 14 amino acids. The ends were cut back, 3 bases at V and 0 bases at J, with 6 bases in the middle. CDR3 nucleotide sequence: TGTGCCAGCAGCTTTGTGAACTCCTACAATGAGCAGTTCTTC. It is translated as CASSFVNSYNEQFF.

The gene calls are TRBV5-1 and TRBJ1-3; tentatively, D is TRBD1 (5 bases). Germline-derived CDR1 and CDR2 are SGHRS and YFSETQ. This CDR3 is 14 amino acids long. The ends were cut back, 2 bases at V and 8 bases at J, with 14 bases in the middle. The CDR3 sequence is CASSFEGATDTIYF. The CDR3, as DNA: TGCGCCAGCAGCTTTGAAGGGGCAACGGACACCATATATTTT.

This clone was seen at least ten times. The V call is TRBV6-5, the J call TRBJ1-1, with a weak D call TRBD1 (5 bases). The CDR3 runs 15 residues. Between the trimmed V and J ends, which lost 2 bases and 6 bases, there was a span of 16 bases. Germline loops: CDR1 MNHEY, CDR2 SVGAGI. Written as DNA, the CDR3 is TGTGCCAGCAGTTACCCGGGGACCCGGCTGGCTGAAGCTTTCTTT. This translates into CASSYPGTRLAEAFF.

This clone was counted a single time. The rearrangement uses TRBV5-5 and TRBJ2-2; 8 bases line up with TRBD1. Germline CDR1 is SGHKS and CDR2 is YYEKEE (reference sequence). V dropped 4 bases and J dropped 8; count of bases not matched to a gene: 10. CDR3 length equals 15 residues. The CDR3 bases are TGTGCCAGCAGCCCGTACCAGGGGGCGGCAGGGGAGCTGTTTTTT. It specifies CASSPYQGAAGELFF.

V gene TRBV10-3 combines with J gene TRBJ1-4; D unclear. In germline, CDR1 is ENHRY, CDR2 SYGVKD. V lost 3 bases and J lost 7, with 18 bases in between. The CDR3 extends over 16 amino acids. CDR3 loop: CAISDPTAGFGEKLFF. CDR3 nucleotides: TGTGCCATCAGTGACCCTACTGCGGGGTTTGGTGAAAAACTGTTTTTT.

V gene TRBV11-2 combines with J gene TRBJ2-4; the D gene is possibly TRBD1 (5 bases). This CDR3 has 12 residues. CDR1 and CDR2 from the germline V gene are SGHAT and FQNNGV. V was shortened by 4 bases and J by 8 bases, with 9 bases between the two germline ends. CDR3 nucleotides: TGTGCCAGCAGCTGGGGCCCGGACATTCAGTACTTC. It codes for CASSWGPDIQYF. Combining the CDR3 with reference TRBV11-2 and TRBJ2-4 gives the whole variable domain EAGVAQSPRYKIIEKRQSVAFWCNPISGHATLYWYQQILGQGPKLLIQFQNNGVVDDSQLPKDRFSAERLKGVDSTLKIQPAKLEDSAVYLCASSWGPDIQYFGAGTRLSVL.

V is TRBV6-6 and J is TRBJ2-3; D is possibly TRBD1 or TRBD2 (5 bases each). This CDR3 comprises 15 residues. Germline V gives CDR1 MNHNY, CDR2 SVGAGI (reference sequence). V lost 0 bases, J lost 7 bases, and 14 bases lay in between. This chain's CDR3 is CASSYSVGGAHTQYF. The CDR3 DNA is TGTGCCAGCAGTTACTCTGTTGGGGGTGCACATACGCAGTATTTT.

The V call is TRBV5-1, the J call TRBJ1-3; D gene uncertain. With 0 bases removed from V and 4 bases from J, the gap between germline ends came to 11 bases. Germline CDR1 reads SGHRS; CDR2 reads YFSETQ. CDR3 size: 15 residues. This CDR3 reads CASSLDSGSGNTIYF. CDR3 DNA: TGCGCCAGCAGCTTGGATAGCGGTTCAGGAAACACCATATATTTT.

V and J are TRBV6-1 and TRBJ2-1, with D unresolved. Deletions cut 7 bases from V and 2 bases from J, with 9 bases between. The CDR3 runs 13 residues. Germline V lookup: CDR1 MNHNS, CDR2 SASEGT. CDR3 region: CASILAPYNEQFF. The CDR3 DNA is TGTGCCAGCATTCTGGCCCCCTACAATGAGCAGTTCTTC.

The gene calls are TRBV10-3 and TRBJ2-1; 9 nucleotides align to TRBD2. This CDR3 comprises 15 residues. Trimming removed 6 bases from V and 7 bases from J; junction bases left unmatched: 10. Germline assignment: CDR1 ENHRY and CDR2 SYGVKD. CDR3 nucleotides: TGTGCCATCAGCCCAGGAGCGGGAGGTTGGAATGAGCAGTTCTTC. Its protein is CAISPGAGGWNEQFF.

This clone turned up a few times. The chain recombines TRBV6-1 with TRBJ1-1; no clear D. V shed 0 bases and J shed 11 bases, with 13 bases lying between them. The CDR3 loop spans 13 amino acids. Germline V gene sequence: CDR1 MNHNS, CDR2 SASEGT. The CDR3 loop reads CASSEALRGVAFF. As DNA, the CDR3 is TGTGCCAGCAGTGAAGCGCTTCGTGGGGTGGCTTTCTTT.

The chain couples TRBV6-5 to TRBJ2-2; 7 bases agree with TRBD1. Trimming took 5 bases from V and 6 from J; bases not matched to a gene: 6. This CDR3 contains 14 residues. Looked up from germline, CDR1 is MNHEY and CDR2 is SVGAGI. CDR3 in DNA: TGTGCCAGCAGTCGACAGGGAGCCGCCGGGGAGCTGTTTTTT. This translates into CASSRQGAAGELFF.

This clone was seen more than once but under ten times. This chain links TRBV6-6 with TRBJ2-1; 7 nucleotides line up with TRBD1. The CDR3 is made up of 15 amino acids. CDR1 and CDR2 from the germline V gene are MNHNY and SVGAGI (reference sequence). Trimming at V came to 7 bases and at J to 0 bases, leaving 6 bases not matched to a gene. CDR3 sequence reads: CASMRQGDSYNEQFF. The CDR3 coding sequence is TGTGCCAGCATGAGACAGGGTGACTCCTACAATGAGCAGTTCTTC.

This clone was found once. J is TRBJ2-7 and V is TRBV28; 8 bases line up with TRBD1. CDR1 is MDHEN, CDR2 SYDVKM, per germline. Losses at the gene ends were 10 bases for V and 3 bases for J; bases not matched to a gene: 8. The CDR3 has 13 amino acids. As DNA, the CDR3 is TGTGCCATCAAAGGACAGGGACGCTACGAGCAGTACTTC. Translated, it gives CAIKGQGRYEQYF.

This clone was detected once. V usage is TRBV5-4 and J usage is TRBJ1-1; 7 bases align to TRBD1. This CDR3 has 13 residues. Germline V gene data show CDR1 as SGHNT and CDR2 as YYREEE (reference sequence). V was pared by 4 bases and J by 3 bases, with 3 bases of the junction left unmatched. The CDR3 bases are TGTGCCAGCAGCATAGACAGGGACACTGAAGCTTTCTTT. This sequence encodes CASSIDRDTEAFF.